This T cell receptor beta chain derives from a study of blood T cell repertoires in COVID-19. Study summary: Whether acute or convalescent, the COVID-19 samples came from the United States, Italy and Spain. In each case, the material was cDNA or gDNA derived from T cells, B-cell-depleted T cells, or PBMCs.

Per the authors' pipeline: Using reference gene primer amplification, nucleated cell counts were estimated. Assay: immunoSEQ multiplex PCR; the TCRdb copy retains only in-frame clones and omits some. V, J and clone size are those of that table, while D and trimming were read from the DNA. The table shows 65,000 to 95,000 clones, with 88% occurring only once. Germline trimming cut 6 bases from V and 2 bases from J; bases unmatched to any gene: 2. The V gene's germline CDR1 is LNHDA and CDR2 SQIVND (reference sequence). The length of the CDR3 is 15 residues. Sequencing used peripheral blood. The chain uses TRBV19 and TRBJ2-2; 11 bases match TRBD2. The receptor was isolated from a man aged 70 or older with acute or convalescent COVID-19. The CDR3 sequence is CASSRLAGNTGELFF. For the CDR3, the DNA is TGTGCCAGTAGCCGACTAGCGGGAAACACCGGGGAGCTGTTTTTT.